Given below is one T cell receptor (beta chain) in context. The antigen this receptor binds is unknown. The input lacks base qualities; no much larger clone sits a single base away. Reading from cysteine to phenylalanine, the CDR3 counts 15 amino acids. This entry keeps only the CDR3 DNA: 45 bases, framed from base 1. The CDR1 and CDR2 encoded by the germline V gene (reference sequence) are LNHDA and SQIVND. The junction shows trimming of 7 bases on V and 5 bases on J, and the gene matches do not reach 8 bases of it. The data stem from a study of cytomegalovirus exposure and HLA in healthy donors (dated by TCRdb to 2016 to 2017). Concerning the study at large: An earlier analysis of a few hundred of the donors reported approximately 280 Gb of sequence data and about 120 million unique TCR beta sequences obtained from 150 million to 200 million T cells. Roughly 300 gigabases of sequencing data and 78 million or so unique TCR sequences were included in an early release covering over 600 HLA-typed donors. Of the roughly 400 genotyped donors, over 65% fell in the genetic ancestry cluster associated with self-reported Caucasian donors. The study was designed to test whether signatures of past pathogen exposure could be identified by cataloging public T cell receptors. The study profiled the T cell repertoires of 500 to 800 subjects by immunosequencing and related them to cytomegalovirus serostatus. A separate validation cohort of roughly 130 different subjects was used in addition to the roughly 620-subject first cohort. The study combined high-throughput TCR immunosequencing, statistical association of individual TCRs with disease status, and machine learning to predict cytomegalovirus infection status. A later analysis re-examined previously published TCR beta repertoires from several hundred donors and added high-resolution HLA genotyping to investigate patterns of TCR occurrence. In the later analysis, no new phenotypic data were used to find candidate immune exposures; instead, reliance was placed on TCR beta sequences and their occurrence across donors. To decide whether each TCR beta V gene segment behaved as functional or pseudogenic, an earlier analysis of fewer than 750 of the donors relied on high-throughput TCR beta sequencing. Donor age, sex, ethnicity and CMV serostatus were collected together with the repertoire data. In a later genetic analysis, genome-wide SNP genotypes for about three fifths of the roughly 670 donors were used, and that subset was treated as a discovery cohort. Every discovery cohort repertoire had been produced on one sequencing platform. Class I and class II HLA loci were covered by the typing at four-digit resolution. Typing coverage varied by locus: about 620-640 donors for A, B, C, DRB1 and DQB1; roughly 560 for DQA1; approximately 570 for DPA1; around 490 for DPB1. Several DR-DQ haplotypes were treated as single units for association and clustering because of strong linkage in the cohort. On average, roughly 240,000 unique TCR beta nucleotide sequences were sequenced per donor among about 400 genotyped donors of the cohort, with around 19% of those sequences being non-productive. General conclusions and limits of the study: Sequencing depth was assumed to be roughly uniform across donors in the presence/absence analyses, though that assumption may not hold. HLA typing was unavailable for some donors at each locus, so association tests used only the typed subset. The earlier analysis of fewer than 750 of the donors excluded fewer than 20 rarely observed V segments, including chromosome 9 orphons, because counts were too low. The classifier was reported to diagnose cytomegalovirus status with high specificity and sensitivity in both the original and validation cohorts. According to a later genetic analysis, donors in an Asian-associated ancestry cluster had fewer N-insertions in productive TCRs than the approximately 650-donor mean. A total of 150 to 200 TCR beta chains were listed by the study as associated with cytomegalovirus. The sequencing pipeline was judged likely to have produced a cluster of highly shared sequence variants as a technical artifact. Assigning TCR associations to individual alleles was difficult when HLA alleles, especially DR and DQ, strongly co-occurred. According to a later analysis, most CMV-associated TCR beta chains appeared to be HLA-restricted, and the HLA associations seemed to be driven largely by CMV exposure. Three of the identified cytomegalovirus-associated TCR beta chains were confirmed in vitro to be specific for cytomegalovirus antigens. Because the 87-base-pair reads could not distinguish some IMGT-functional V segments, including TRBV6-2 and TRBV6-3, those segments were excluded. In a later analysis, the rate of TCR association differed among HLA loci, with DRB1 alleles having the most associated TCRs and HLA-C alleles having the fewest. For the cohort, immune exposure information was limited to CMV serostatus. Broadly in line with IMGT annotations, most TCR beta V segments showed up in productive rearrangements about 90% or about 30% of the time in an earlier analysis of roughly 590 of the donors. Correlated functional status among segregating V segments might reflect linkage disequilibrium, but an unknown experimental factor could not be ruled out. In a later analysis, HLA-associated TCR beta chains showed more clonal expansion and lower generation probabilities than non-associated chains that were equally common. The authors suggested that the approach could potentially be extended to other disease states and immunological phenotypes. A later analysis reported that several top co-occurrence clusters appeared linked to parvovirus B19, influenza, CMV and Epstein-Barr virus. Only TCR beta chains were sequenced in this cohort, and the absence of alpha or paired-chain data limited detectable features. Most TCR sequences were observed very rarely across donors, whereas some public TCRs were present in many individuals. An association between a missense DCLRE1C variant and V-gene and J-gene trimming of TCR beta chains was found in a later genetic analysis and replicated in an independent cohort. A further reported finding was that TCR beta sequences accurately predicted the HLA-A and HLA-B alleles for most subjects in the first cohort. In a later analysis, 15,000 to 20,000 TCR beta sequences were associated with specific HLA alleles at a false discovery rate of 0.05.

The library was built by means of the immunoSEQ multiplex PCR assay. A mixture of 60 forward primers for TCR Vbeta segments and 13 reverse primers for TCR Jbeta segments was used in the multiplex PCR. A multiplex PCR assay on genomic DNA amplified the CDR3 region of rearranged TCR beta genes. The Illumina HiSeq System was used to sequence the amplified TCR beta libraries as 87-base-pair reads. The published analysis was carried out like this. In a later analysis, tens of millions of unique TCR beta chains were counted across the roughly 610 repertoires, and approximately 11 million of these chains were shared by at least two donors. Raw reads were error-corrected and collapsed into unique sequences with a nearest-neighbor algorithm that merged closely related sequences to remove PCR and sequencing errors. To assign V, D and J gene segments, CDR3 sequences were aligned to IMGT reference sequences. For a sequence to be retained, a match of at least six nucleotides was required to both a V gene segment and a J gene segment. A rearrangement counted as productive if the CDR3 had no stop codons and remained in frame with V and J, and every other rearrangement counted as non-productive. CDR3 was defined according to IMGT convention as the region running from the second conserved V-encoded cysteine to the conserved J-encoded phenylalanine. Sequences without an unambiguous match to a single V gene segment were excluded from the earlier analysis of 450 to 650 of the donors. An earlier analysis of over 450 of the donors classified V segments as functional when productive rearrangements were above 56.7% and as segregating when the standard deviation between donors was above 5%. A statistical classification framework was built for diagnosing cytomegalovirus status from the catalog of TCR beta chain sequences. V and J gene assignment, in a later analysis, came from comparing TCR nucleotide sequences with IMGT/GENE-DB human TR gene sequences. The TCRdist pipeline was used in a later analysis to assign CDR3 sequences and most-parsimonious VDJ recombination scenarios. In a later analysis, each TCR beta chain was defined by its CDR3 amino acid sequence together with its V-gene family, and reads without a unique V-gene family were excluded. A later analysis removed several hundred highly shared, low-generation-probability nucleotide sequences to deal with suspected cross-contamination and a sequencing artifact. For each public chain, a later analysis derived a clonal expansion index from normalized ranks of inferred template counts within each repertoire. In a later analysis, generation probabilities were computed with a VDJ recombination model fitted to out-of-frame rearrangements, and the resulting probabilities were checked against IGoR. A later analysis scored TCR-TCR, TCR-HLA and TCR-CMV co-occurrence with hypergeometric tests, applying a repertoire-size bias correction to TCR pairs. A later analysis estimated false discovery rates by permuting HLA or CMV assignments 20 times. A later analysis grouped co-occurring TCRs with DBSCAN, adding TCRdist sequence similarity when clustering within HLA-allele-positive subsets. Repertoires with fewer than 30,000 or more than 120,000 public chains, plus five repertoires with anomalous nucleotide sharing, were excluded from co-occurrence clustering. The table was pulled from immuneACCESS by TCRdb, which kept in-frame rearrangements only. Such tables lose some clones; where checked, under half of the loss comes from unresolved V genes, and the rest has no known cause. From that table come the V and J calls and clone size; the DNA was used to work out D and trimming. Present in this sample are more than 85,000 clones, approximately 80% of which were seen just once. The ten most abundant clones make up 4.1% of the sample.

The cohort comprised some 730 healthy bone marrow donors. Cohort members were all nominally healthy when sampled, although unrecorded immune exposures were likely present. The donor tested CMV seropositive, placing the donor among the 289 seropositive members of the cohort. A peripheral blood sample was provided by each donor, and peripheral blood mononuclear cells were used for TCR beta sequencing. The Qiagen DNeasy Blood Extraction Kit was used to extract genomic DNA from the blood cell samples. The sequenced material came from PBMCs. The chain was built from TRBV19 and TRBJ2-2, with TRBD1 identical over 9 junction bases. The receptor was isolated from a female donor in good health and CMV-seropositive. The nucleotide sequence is TGTGCCAGTACCCGACAGGGGGTGAGGACCGGGGAGCTGTTTTTT. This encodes CASTRQGVRTGELFF.